The 9 T cell receptor beta chains presented below share a single source sample, sequenced in a study of blood T cells in healthy people across ages. Primed by a sample-barcoded 5' primer and a J-beta primer mix, a second PCR proceeded for roughly 6 to 12 cycles. TCRdb ran MiXCR on the 5' RACE reads and lists one entry per CDR3 protein. The table lists about 1.8 million distinct CDR3 sequences, about 50% of them singletons. The sample consisted of blood. Receptor source: a middle-aged woman in good health.

The CDR3 bases are TGTGCCAGCAGTTTAGGGGGGGACGCAGATACGCAGTATTTT. This encodes CASSLGGDADTQYF. This chain joins TRBV12-3 or TRBV12-4 and TRBJ2-3; D is possibly TRBD2 (6 bases). Deletions cut 1 base from V and 4 bases from J, with 9 bases between. The CDR3 totals 14 residues.

This clonotype was seen a few times. The J gene is TRBJ2-5, the V gene TRBV28; D ambiguous. The DNA end favors TRBJ2-7, so the J call may be wrong. The V gene's germline CDR1 is MDHEN and CDR2 SYDVKM. The CDR3 totals 13 residues. DNA of the CDR3: TGTGCCAGCAGCCGGCCCCCTTCTTACGAGCAGTACTTC. It specifies CASSRPPSYEQYF.

J is TRBJ2-7 and V is TRBV27, with TRBD1 identical over 7 bases. Germline V CDR1 and CDR2: MNHEY, SMNVEV (reference sequence). The CDR3 totals 11 residues. V lost 8 bases to trimming and J lost 5 bases; unmatched junction nucleotides: 3. CDR3 DNA: TGTGCCAGCCAACAGGGGAACGAGCAGTACTTC. Translating it yields CASQQGNEQYF.

This clonotype was observed once. The chain is built from TRBV12-3 or TRBV12-4 and TRBJ2-2, with 8 bases identical to TRBD1. Unmatched junction bases numbered 8, after V lost 11 bases and J lost 0 bases. The length of the CDR3 is 15 residues. CDR3 amino acids: CAAGRGPSNTGELFF. CDR3 sequence (DNA): TGTGCCGCGGGCAGGGGGCCCTCGAACACCGGGGAGCTGTTTTTT.

This clonotype was found a few times. The chain employs TRBV7-2 and TRBJ2-3, with D hard to call. The CDR3 has 17 residues. CDR1 and CDR2 from the germline V gene are SGHTA and FQGNSA. The ends were cut back, 4 bases at V and 0 bases at J, with 17 bases in the middle. The CDR3 DNA follows: TGTGCCAGCAGCTCGAATCCGGCTAGTTCCAGCACAGATACGCAGTATTTT. It codes for CASSSNPASSSTDTQYF.

V is TRBV12-3 or TRBV12-4 and J is TRBJ2-3, with TRBD2 matching 12 bases. The CDR3 loop spans 20 amino acids. V trimming: 7 bases; J trimming: 4 bases; junction bases outside the gene matches: 21. DNA for the CDR3: TGTGCCAGCAACTCCCCGCCGGGACTAGCGGGCCCTGAGGGGGCAGATACGCAGTATTTT. Amino acid sequence: CASNSPPGLAGPEGADTQYF.

The chain links TRBV4-3 to TRBJ1-2; the D gene is possibly TRBD1 (6 bases). Germline V CDR1 and CDR2: LGHNA, YSLEER. Trimming took off 0 bases at V and 2 bases at J, with 19 bases between the two ends. The CDR3 consists of 18 residues. The CDR3 reads CASSQDMRAGGLNYGYTF. The CDR3 bases are TGCGCCAGCAGCCAAGACATGAGGGCCGGGGGGCTCAACTATGGCTACACCTTC.

This clonotype was recorded a few times. The chain has TRBV2 and TRBJ2-5, with D perhaps TRBD1 (6 bases). Germline V gene data show CDR1 as SNHLY and CDR2 as FYNNEI. This CDR3 is 14 amino acids long. Trimming shortened V by 9 bases and J by 2 bases, and 16 bases separated the two germline ends. The CDR3 bases are TGTGCCAGTAAAATCGGGACATCTCAAGAGACCCAGTACTTC. Amino acids: CASKIGTSQETQYF.

The CDR3 DNA reads TGTGCCAGCAGGGAACTAGCGGGGGGGATAGATACGCAGTATTTT. This gives the protein CASRELAGGIDTQYF. The V call is TRBV2, the J call TRBJ2-3, with 13 nucleotides matching TRBD2. J gave up 5 bases and V 6 bases, and 5 bases lay outside the gene matches. Germline V gene data show CDR1 as SNHLY and CDR2 as FYNNEI. The CDR3 is made up of 15 amino acids.